Listed here are 32 T cell receptor beta chains from one sample, sequenced in a study of metastatic and nonmetastatic thyroid tumors. Thyroid surgery was performed in patients who had received no treatment beforehand. Through MiXCR, TCRdb re-clonotyped the PCR reads. Seen here are roughly 40,000 clones, around 18% observed once, and the top ten hold approximately 14%. The sample taken for sequencing was tumor tissue. Receptor source: a female donor with papillary thyroid cancer or a benign thyroid nodule (not recorded which). Some clones in this sample may be carry-over from other donors' samples.

This clone was detected ten times or more. This chain connects TRBV6-1 to TRBJ2-7; the D gene is possibly TRBD2 (7 bases). Per the germline V gene, CDR1 is MNHNS and CDR2 is SASEGT. The CDR3 loop spans 14 amino acids. The V and J ends lost 8 bases and 4 bases respectively, with 18 bases between them. In DNA, the CDR3 is TGTGCCAGCGGGATAGGGGGGGGGGCGTACGAGCAGTACTTC. The encoded protein is CASGIGGGAYEQYF.

This clone was seen at least ten times. The V and J genes are TRBV19 and TRBJ1-3; 8 nucleotides align to TRBD1. The germline gives CDR1 LNHDA, CDR2 SQIVND (reference sequence). The CDR3 is 15 amino acids. V was clipped by 5 bases and J by 0 bases; unmatched bases: 3. The chain's CDR3 is CASSAGTGSGNTIYF. The CDR3 coding sequence is TGTGCCAGTAGTGCCGGGACAGGCTCTGGAAACACCATATATTTT.

This clone was observed at least ten times. The rearrangement links TRBV15 to TRBJ2-2, with D possibly called TRBD1 or TRBD2 (5 bases each). Germline CDR1 and CDR2: LNHNV and YYDKDF (reference sequence). V was pared by 8 bases and J by 4 bases, with 8 bases between. CDR3 length equals 12 residues. This chain's CDR3 is CATGDLTGELFF. The CDR3 nucleotides are TGTGCCACCGGGGACCTCACCGGGGAGCTGTTTTTT.

This clone was seen ten or more times. This clone may be a read error of a much larger clone one base away. The chain carries TRBV12-3 or TRBV12-4 and TRBJ2-2; weak D call: TRBD2 (5 bases). The CDR3 spans 15 residues. V dropped 0 bases and J dropped 6 bases, with 11 bases sitting between them. The CDR3 is CASSLARDGAGELFF. CDR3 coding DNA: TGTGCCAGCAGTTTAGCGCGCGACGGGGCCGGGGAGCTGTTTTTT.

CDR3 in amino acids: CASRGQGEGNEQYF. CDR3 DNA: TGTGCCAGCAGGGGACAGGGGGAGGGAAACGAGCAGTACTTC. The chain employs TRBV5-6 and TRBJ2-7, with TRBD1 matching over 11 bases. V lost 5 bases and J lost 5; bases outside the gene matches: 6. The V gene's germline CDR1 is SGHDT and CDR2 YYEEEE. The CDR3 has 14 amino acids.

By proportion, this clone is medium-sized. This chain connects TRBV20-1 to TRBJ1-2; tentative D call: TRBD1 (6 bases). Trimming left V 1 base short and J 11 bases short, with 17 bases between. The V gene's germline CDR1 is DFQATT and CDR2 SNEGSKA (reference sequence). The CDR3 has 13 residues. The CDR3 sequence: CSARASGGQPYTF. In nucleotides, the CDR3 is TGCAGTGCTAGAGCATCCGGGGGACAACCGTACACCTTC.

This clone was counted at least ten times. Written as DNA, the CDR3 is TGTGCCAGCAGCTTAGTCTCAGGGAGCTCCTACGAGCAGTACTTC. It translates to CASSLVSGSSYEQYF. V and J are TRBV11-3 and TRBJ2-7; the D gene could be TRBD1 or TRBD2 (5 bases each). The CDR3 is 15 residues long. Germline values: CDR1 SGHNT, CDR2 YENEEA. V lost 1 base and J lost 0, with 10 bases in between.

This clone has a count of ten or more. The chain has TRBV20-1 and TRBJ2-2, with 14 bases fitting TRBD2. The CDR3 covers 15 residues. J gave up 5 bases and V 6 bases, and 5 bases lay outside the gene matches. Germline CDR1 and CDR2: DFQATT and SNEGSKA (reference sequence). The CDR3 DNA reads TGCAGTGCAACGGGACTAGCGGGGGAAACCGGGGAGCTGTTTTTT. Protein: CSATGLAGETGELFF.

This clone was seen many times. The chain links TRBV20-1 to TRBJ2-5, with 7 bases lining up with TRBD1. This CDR3 spans 13 amino acids. In germline, CDR1 is DFQATT, CDR2 SNEGSKA (reference sequence). Trimming cost V 5 bases and J 5 bases; bases outside gene matches: 8. CDR3 region: CSAPQGIRETQYF. The CDR3 bases are TGCAGTGCTCCACAGGGGATACGGGAGACCCAGTACTTC.

This clone was seen a few times. At one of its ends the junction is not consistent with the germline gene, which may arise from a read error. J is TRBJ1-2 and V is TRBV7-9, with unresolved D. The CDR3 length is 11 residues. Germline V gene lookup returns CDR1 SEHNR and CDR2 FQNEAQ (reference sequence). The CDR3 nucleotides read TGTTCCAGCATGTGGGCGCTTGGCTACACCTTC. This translates into CSSMWALGYTF.

This clone has a handful of counts. The rearrangement joins TRBV19 to TRBJ1-2, with D hard to call. V gave up 7 bases and J gave up 8 bases, with 23 bases separating them. Germline lookup yields CDR1 LNHDA and CDR2 SQIVND (reference sequence). CDR3 length: 15 residues. The CDR3: CASIIGGYAASGYTF. For the CDR3, the DNA is TGTGCCAGTATTATTGGAGGGTATGCTGCATCCGGCTACACCTTC.

Details on this clone: The junction shows a germline mismatch at one end, possibly a read error. This chain joins TRBV9 and TRBJ2-7; tentatively, D is TRBD1 (5 bases). Germline CDR1 is SGDLS and CDR2 is YYNGEE. The CDR3 spans 12 residues. The DNA of the CDR3 is TGTGCCAGCAGTGCACAGGTTGACGAGCATTACTTC. Its translation: CASSAQVDEHYF.

This clone has at least ten counts. The rearrangement links TRBV28 to TRBJ1-4, with 7 bases fitting TRBD1. Germline V CDR1 and CDR2: MDHEN, SYDVKM. V trimming: 5 bases; J trimming: 5 bases; junction bases outside the gene matches: 5. This CDR3 region has 14 residues. DNA for the CDR3: TGTGCCAGCAGTAGGACAGGAGGGAATGAAAAACTGTTTTTT. This sequence encodes CASSRTGGNEKLFF. Complete variable domain (other parts from reference TRBV28 and TRBJ1-4): DVKVTQSSRYLVKRTGEKVFLECVQDMDHENMFWYRQDPGLGLRLIYFSYDVKMKEKGDIPEGYSVSREKKERFSLILESASTNQTSMYLCASSRTGGNEKLFFGSGTQLSVL.

In its sample, this clone was seen a few times. One end of the junction varies from germline; a read error may be responsible. The chain links TRBV6-9 to TRBJ2-1; 10 positions match TRBD2. Germline V lookup: CDR1 MNHGY, CDR2 SVAAGI. There are 17 residues in the CDR3. CDR3 bases: TGTGCCAACAGTTATTCCACTACTAGCGGGGTTTACAATGAGCAGTTCTTC. This encodes CANSYSTTSGVYNEQFF.

This clone was detected ten times or more. The same CDR3 also results from other DNA sequences found in this sample. The chain couples TRBV7-8 to TRBJ2-1; D is unclear. The V gene lost 1 base and the J gene lost 7 bases, with 11 bases spanning the gap. Germline CDR1 SGHVS, CDR2 FQNEAQ. The CDR3 has 14 amino acids. The CDR3 is CASSLGGGMNEQFF. Written as DNA, the CDR3 is TGTGCCAGCAGCTTAGGCGGTGGGATGAATGAGCAGTTCTTC.

The chain carries TRBV7-9 and TRBJ1-3; D gene ambiguous. Germline V gene sequence: CDR1 SEHNR, CDR2 FQNEAQ (reference sequence). Trimming removed 5 bases at V and 3 bases at J, with 14 bases between. This CDR3 is built from 15 residues. In DNA, the CDR3 is TGTGCCAGCAGCGAGAACCCGGGGTATGGAAACACCATATATTTT. Its protein product is CASSENPGYGNTIYF.

The V call is TRBV30, the J call TRBJ2-1; D not certain. The germline CDR1 and CDR2 sequences are GTSNPN and SVGIG (reference sequence). Trimming took 3 bases from V and 0 from J, leaving 12 bases between them. The CDR3 totals 15 residues. Here the CDR3 reads CAWRRSSNSYNEQFF. For the CDR3, the DNA is TGTGCCTGGAGGCGGTCGTCTAACTCCTACAATGAGCAGTTCTTC.

The rearrangement uses TRBV28 and TRBJ2-7; D may match TRBD1 or TRBD2 (5 bases each). Trimming pared 7 bases from V and 3 bases from J, leaving 16 bases between. CDR1 and CDR2 from the germline V gene are MDHEN and SYDVKM. There are 14 residues in the CDR3. The CDR3 DNA is TGTGCCAGCATTTTTGAGGGGTTCTGCTACGAGCAGTACTTC. Protein: CASIFEGFCYEQYF.

Many counts were recorded for this clone. The sample contains more than one DNA sequence encoding this CDR3. The chain employs TRBV2 and TRBJ2-5; 9 bases agree with TRBD2. CDR1 SNHLY and CDR2 FYNNEI come from the germline V gene. The V and J ends lost 6 bases and 5 bases, in that order; junction bases with no gene match: 13. This CDR3 has 16 amino acids. The CDR3 here is CASRRWRTSEVETQYF. The CDR3 DNA is TGTGCCAGCAGACGCTGGAGGACTAGCGAGGTGGAGACCCAGTACTTC.

In this sample, this clone turned up many times. The J gene is TRBJ1-5, the V gene TRBV30, with a weak D call TRBD1 (6 bases). This CDR3 is built from 15 residues. V was shortened by 0 bases and J by 2 bases, with 11 bases between the two germline ends. From germline, CDR1 is GTSNPN and CDR2 SVGIG (reference sequence). CDR3 in DNA: TGTGCCTGGAGTGTGGGTGCAGGGGGCAATCAGCCCCAGCATTTT. Encoded protein: CAWSVGAGGNQPQHF.

This clone was found many times. The chain is built from TRBV5-1 and TRBJ2-1; 8 bases are shared with TRBD2. The CDR3 sequence is 17 residues long. Germline V gene sequence: CDR1 SGHRS, CDR2 YFSETQ. V trimming: 5 bases; J trimming: 2 bases; junction bases outside the gene matches: 12. The CDR3 loop reads CASSTTGGRTAYNEQFF. CDR3 DNA sequence: TGCGCCAGCAGTACGACGGGCGGGAGGACTGCCTACAATGAGCAGTTCTTC.

This clone was counted at least ten times. The rearrangement uses TRBV5-4 and TRBJ1-1; D might be TRBD1 (5 bases). The CDR3 has 14 residues. The germline gives CDR1 SGHNT, CDR2 YYREEE (reference sequence). Trimming shortened V by 1 base and J by 6 bases, and 13 bases separated the two germline ends. CDR3: CASSLKAIGAEAFF. The CDR3, as DNA: TGTGCCAGCAGCTTGAAGGCCATAGGGGCTGAAGCTTTCTTT.

The J gene is TRBJ2-7, the V gene TRBV28; the D is unclear. The CDR3 runs 12 residues. Between the trimmed V and J ends, which lost 7 bases and 3 bases, there was a span of 10 bases. Germline V lookup: CDR1 MDHEN, CDR2 SYDVKM. As DNA, the CDR3 is TGTGCCAGCACCTCGGGCAGCTACGAGCAGTACTTC. It codes for CASTSGSYEQYF.

This clone was detected many times. The chain uses TRBV6-2 or TRBV6-3 and TRBJ2-1; perhaps TRBD1 as D (6 bases). Per germline, CDR1 MNHEY and CDR2 SVGEGT. Trimming cost V 8 bases and J 1 base, with 12 bases left between them. This CDR3 is 14 amino acids long. CDR3 sequence: CASRPGVSYNEQFF. DNA for the CDR3: TGTGCCAGCCGTCCAGGGGTTTCCTACAATGAGCAGTTCTTC.

This clone was seen ten or more times. V gene TRBV20-1 combines with J gene TRBJ1-5; no clear D. V lost 1 base and J 7 bases, leaving 14 bases between the germline ends. The CDR3 is made up of 14 amino acids. From germline, CDR1 is DFQATT and CDR2 SNEGSKA (reference sequence). The CDR3 loop reads CSARVGDLGQPQHF. The CDR3 DNA reads as TGCAGTGCTAGAGTGGGAGACTTGGGGCAGCCCCAGCATTTT.

The chain joins TRBV5-1 to TRBJ2-2; no reliable D call. The germline CDR1 and CDR2 sequences are SGHRS and YFSETQ. This CDR3 is 11 amino acids long. V was trimmed by 6 bases and J by 7 bases, leaving 7 bases between them. The CDR3 protein is CASIDGGELFF. CDR3 nucleotide sequence: TGCGCCAGCATCGACGGCGGGGAGCTGTTTTTT. The variable domain in full, with the rest retrieved from reference TRBV5-1 and TRBJ2-2, is KAGVTQTPRYLIKTRGQQVTLSCSPISGHRSVSWYQQTPGQGLQFLFEYFSETQRNKGNFPGRFSGRQFSNSRSEMNVSTLELGDSALYLCASIDGGELFFGEGSRLTVL.

Details on this clone: A much larger clone is a single base away; this may be a read error. The chain joins TRBV11-1 to TRBJ2-3, with D perhaps TRBD2 (5 bases). The germline V and J ends were trimmed by 5 bases and 4 bases, with 16 bases remaining between them. CDR3 length: 15 residues. Germline V gene sequence: CDR1 SGHAT, CDR2 FQDESV (reference sequence). DNA for the CDR3: TGTGCCAGCAGCCCCACTTTAGGAGGCCCAGATACGCAGTATTTT. As protein: CASSPTLGGPDTQYF.

This clone was seen ten or more times. V and J are TRBV19 and TRBJ2-7, with D possibly being TRBD1 or TRBD2 (6 bases each). Germline V CDR1 and CDR2: LNHDA, SQIVND (reference sequence). Deletions cut 3 bases from V and 4 bases from J, with 13 bases between. The CDR3 sequence is 14 residues long. The CDR3 protein is CASSIGGGTYEQYF. Written as DNA, the CDR3 is TGTGCCAGTAGTATTGGAGGGGGTACGTACGAGCAGTACTTC. Supplemented by reference TRBV19 and TRBJ2-7, the full variable domain reads DGGITQSPKYLFRKEGQNVTLSCEQNLNHDAMYWYRQDPGQGLRLIYYSQIVNDFQKGDIAEGYSVSREKKESFPLTVTSAQKNPTAFYLCASSIGGGTYEQYFGPGTRLTVT.

As to this clone: This sequence may be a read error, since a much larger clone differs from it by one base. This chain uses TRBV20-1 with TRBJ1-1; D unresolved. This CDR3 has 13 residues. Germline values: CDR1 DFQATT, CDR2 SNEGSKA (reference sequence). Trimming took 0 bases from V and 11 from J, leaving 16 bases between them. In DNA, the CDR3 is TGCAGTGCTAGAGATTCATGGATCAACCGGGCTTTCTTT. Its protein product is CSARDSWINRAFF.

With regard to this clone: The germline gene is not matched at one end of the junction; a read error may be the cause. The V and J genes are TRBV11-1 and TRBJ2-5; D is undetermined. Germline assignment: CDR1 SGHAT and CDR2 FQDESV (reference sequence). The CDR3 runs 13 residues. The CDR3 reads CAISRSRGETQYF. CDR3 bases: TGTGCCATCAGCCGGAGCCGCGGAGAGACCCAGTACTTC.

As for this clone: Since a much larger clone is just one base distant, this may be a read error. The chain recombines TRBV5-6 with TRBJ1-5; TRBD1 matches at 9 bases. V gave up 3 bases and J gave up 5 bases; unmatched junction bases: 9. This CDR3 has 16 amino acids. Germline V gives CDR1 SGHDT, CDR2 YYEEEE. CDR3 sequence reads: CASSSYRGQCDQPQHF. CDR3 nucleotides: TGTGCCAGCAGCTCGTACAGGGGGCAGTGCGATCAGCCCCAGCATTTT.

This clone was seen at least ten times. The V gene is TRBV5-4, the J gene TRBJ1-5; possibly TRBD1 for D (6 bases). The CDR3 runs to 13 residues. V gave up 4 bases and J gave up 4 bases, with 9 bases separating them. Germline lookup yields CDR1 SGHNT and CDR2 YYREEE (reference sequence). The chain's CDR3 is CASSQGQNQPQHF. Written as DNA, the CDR3 is TGTGCCAGCAGCCAAGGACAGAATCAGCCCCAGCATTTT.